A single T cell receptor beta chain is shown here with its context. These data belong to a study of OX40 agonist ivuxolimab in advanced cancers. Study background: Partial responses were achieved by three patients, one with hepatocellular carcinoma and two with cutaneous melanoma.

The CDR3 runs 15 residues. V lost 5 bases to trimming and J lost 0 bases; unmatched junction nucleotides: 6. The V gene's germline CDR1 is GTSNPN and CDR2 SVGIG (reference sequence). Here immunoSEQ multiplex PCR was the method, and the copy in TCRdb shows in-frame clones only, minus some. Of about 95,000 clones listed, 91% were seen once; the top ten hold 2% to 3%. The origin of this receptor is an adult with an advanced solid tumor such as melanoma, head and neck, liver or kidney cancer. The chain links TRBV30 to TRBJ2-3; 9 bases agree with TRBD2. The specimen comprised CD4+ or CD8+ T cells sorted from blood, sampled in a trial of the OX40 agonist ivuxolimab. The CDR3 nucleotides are TGTGCCTGGCGTAGCGGGAGTCTTAGCACAGATACGCAGTATTTT. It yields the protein CAWRSGSLSTDTQYF.